This entry lists 21 T cell receptor beta chains sequenced from one sample in a study of T-cell memory formation after mild COVID-19 (dated by TCRdb to the early 2020s). Receptor amplification or capture employed 5' RACE. Sequencer: Illumina NovaSeq 6000. TCRdb reworked the public reads: Q25 trimming with fastp, MiXCR clone assembly, productive beta chains retained. Duplicate CDR3 protein sequences are folded into a single record with the most common DNA and genes. Across this sample there are around 440,000 distinct CDR3 sequences, with roughly 18% seen only once. Approximately 13% of the sample belongs to the ten largest clones. The sequencing sample was made of PBMCs or a T cell subset sorted from them (not recorded which). The receptors come from an adult woman who had mild COVID-19 (a few samples of this study predate the infection). The sample titles of this study are shuffled in the database, so cell type and time point are left out; the donor was told from shared clones.

This clonotype has a handful of counts. The chain recombines TRBV18 with TRBJ1-2; 9 positions match TRBD1. This CDR3 is 13 amino acids long. V lost 2 bases and J lost 9; bases outside the gene matches: 4. CDR1 and CDR2 from the germline V gene are KGHSH and LQKENI. CDR3 amino acids: CASSPGGTGSYTF. CDR3 DNA: TGTGCCAGCTCACCAGGAGGGACAGGGAGCTACACCTTC.

This clonotype was picked up a small number of times. This sequence joins TRBV14 and TRBJ2-5; D unresolved. Germline assignment: CDR1 SGHDN and CDR2 FVKESK. V dropped 0 bases and J dropped 7 bases, with 15 bases sitting between them. This CDR3 is built from 15 residues. CDR3 sequence (DNA): TGTGCCAGCAGCCAAGAAAATAATCCTCCGTGGACCCAGTACTTC. Translated, it gives CASSQENNPPWTQYF.

This clonotype was counted many times. CDR3 region: CASSLGQGWDNEQFF. The DNA of the CDR3 is TGTGCCAGCAGTCTAGGACAGGGCTGGGACAATGAGCAGTTCTTC. V is TRBV12-3 or TRBV12-4 and J is TRBJ2-1, with 8 bases lining up with TRBD1. Trimming at V came to 5 bases and at J to 5 bases, leaving 8 bases not matched to a gene. CDR3 length equals 15 residues.

V usage is TRBV6-4 and J usage is TRBJ2-1; 9 bases agree with TRBD2. Germline values: CDR1 MRHNA, CDR2 SNTAGT. The CDR3 sequence is 14 residues long. J lost 13 bases, V lost 2 bases, and 9 bases had no gene match. The CDR3 sequence is CASSDPMAGGPQFF. The CDR3 nucleotides are TGTGCCAGCAGTGACCCGATGGCGGGGGGGCCCCAGTTCTTC.

V usage is TRBV24-1 and J usage is TRBJ2-3, with D unclear. Per germline, CDR1 KGHDR and CDR2 SFDVKD. V shed 9 bases and J shed 5 bases, with 11 bases lying between them. This CDR3 contains 12 residues. The CDR3 nucleotides read TGTGCCACCTCGCCAGGCAGAGATACGCAGTATTTT. It specifies CATSPGRDTQYF.

This rearrangement joins TRBV4-2 to TRBJ2-5; D is unclear. The CDR3 runs to 17 residues. In germline, CDR1 is LGHNA, CDR2 YNFKEQ. Trimming took off 0 bases at V and 5 bases at J, with 19 bases between the two ends. As DNA, the CDR3 is TGTGCCAGCAGCCAAGACGATGTAGCAAGATTAGGGGAGACCCAGTACTTC. Its protein product is CASSQDDVARLGETQYF.

This chain joins TRBV20-1 and TRBJ2-3; 13 nucleotides align to TRBD2. After removal of 4 bases from V and 6 bases from J, the junction contained 7 bases not matched to a gene. Germline lookup yields CDR1 DFQATT and CDR2 SNEGSKA (reference sequence). This CDR3 has 15 residues. CDR3 sequence: CSATGLAGVGDTQYF. The CDR3 bases are TGCAGTGCTACTGGACTAGCGGGAGTGGGGGATACGCAGTATTTT.

This clonotype showed up just a few times. The chain uses TRBV20-1 and TRBJ2-1; D gene uncertain. The ends were cut back, 5 bases at V and 7 bases at J, with 9 bases in the middle. CDR1 DFQATT and CDR2 SNEGSKA come from the germline V gene (reference sequence). CDR3 length: 11 residues. The DNA for the CDR3 is TGCAGTGCTCAGCCTGTTAATGAGCAGTTCTTC. Its protein is CSAQPVNEQFF.

In its sample, this clonotype was seen a few times. The chain couples TRBV7-3 to TRBJ2-3, with D unresolved. Between the trimmed V and J ends, which lost 5 bases and 1 base, there was a span of 10 bases. CDR3 length: 14 residues. CDR1 is SGHTA and CDR2 is FQGTGA in the germline V gene. The CDR3 loop reads CASSPNPRTDTQYF. The DNA of the CDR3 is TGTGCCAGCAGCCCCAATCCACGCACAGATACGCAGTATTTT.

This clonotype turned up a few times. The chain is built from TRBV20-1 and TRBJ2-7; the D call may be TRBD1 or TRBD2 (6 bases each). The CDR3 consists of 14 residues. The germline gives CDR1 DFQATT, CDR2 SNEGSKA (reference sequence). Trimming took off 0 bases at V and 4 bases at J, with 13 bases between the two ends. For the CDR3, the DNA is TGCAGTGCTAGAGATGGGGGGCTAGGGTACGAGCAGTACTTC. Translation: CSARDGGLGYEQYF.

This clonotype turned up a few times. The V call is TRBV6-2 or TRBV6-3, the J call TRBJ2-1; 9 bases line up with TRBD2. The CDR3 totals 17 residues. Per the germline V gene, CDR1 is MNHEY and CDR2 is SVGEGT. J gave up 1 base and V 2 bases, and 6 bases lay outside the gene matches. CDR3 sequence (DNA): TGTGCCAGCAGTTACCGGACTAGCGCTACTTCCTACAATGAGCAGTTCTTC. Residues: CASSYRTSATSYNEQFF.

The chain is built from TRBV30 and TRBJ1-1, with 7 nucleotides matching TRBD1. V lost 1 base, J lost 0 bases, and 11 bases stayed unmatched. The CDR3 loop spans 17 amino acids. The germline gives CDR1 GTSNPN, CDR2 SVGIG (reference sequence). The CDR3 region is CAWSGRQGASMNTEAFF. CDR3 coding DNA: TGTGCCTGGAGTGGGAGACAGGGAGCGTCAATGAACACTGAAGCTTTCTTT.

The rearrangement links TRBV4-1 to TRBJ2-5; tentative D call: TRBD2 (6 bases). The germline V gene has CDR1 MGHRA and CDR2 YSYEKL. V was trimmed by 4 bases and J by 3 bases, leaving 18 bases between them. This CDR3 contains 16 residues. CDR3 sequence (DNA): TGCGCCAGCAGCCGAACACGGGTAGGAGGGGAAGAGACCCAGTACTTC. It is translated as CASSRTRVGGEETQYF.

This chain connects TRBV5-8 to TRBJ2-5, with 7 bases lining up with TRBD1. With V trimmed by 6 bases and J by 9 bases, 17 bases remained unmatched. Germline-derived CDR1 and CDR2 are SGHTS and YDEGEE. The CDR3 sequence is 15 residues long. CDR3 sequence: CASTFRDSFTGSQYF. The CDR3 nucleotides are TGTGCCAGCACCTTTAGGGACAGTTTTACTGGGTCCCAGTACTTC.

The V and J genes are TRBV20-1 and TRBJ2-3; tentative D call: TRBD2 (6 bases). The CDR3 contains 15 residues. V shed 0 bases and J shed 2 bases, with 12 bases lying between them. CDR1 DFQATT and CDR2 SNEGSKA come from the germline V gene (reference sequence). The CDR3 loop is CSARDRRDPTDTQYF. The CDR3 coding sequence is TGCAGTGCTAGAGATCGGAGGGACCCCACAGATACGCAGTATTTT.

This chain joins TRBV30 and TRBJ2-7; 13 bases align to TRBD2. This CDR3 spans 18 amino acids. Germline loops: CDR1 GTSNPN, CDR2 SVGIG (reference sequence). The V segment lost 1 base and the J segment 1 base; nucleotides outside the gene matches: 10. CDR3 DNA sequence: TGTGCCTGGAGTGCCCGACCTCCGGGACTAGCGGGGTCCTACGAGCAGTACTTC. Encoded protein: CAWSARPPGLAGSYEQYF.

This clonotype was seen only a few times. DNA of the CDR3: TGTGCCAGCACCCCACCGACAGGGGGAAACTATGGCTACACCTTC. This codes for CASTPPTGGNYGYTF. The chain employs TRBV5-6 and TRBJ1-2; 9 positions agree with TRBD1. The CDR3 is 15 residues long. Germline values: CDR1 SGHDT, CDR2 YYEEEE. V lost 6 bases to trimming and J lost 2 bases; unmatched junction nucleotides: 8.

The chain is built from TRBV7-6 and TRBJ2-5, with TRBD1 matching over 7 bases. The CDR3 runs 15 residues. The V segment lost 5 bases and the J segment 4 bases; nucleotides outside the gene matches: 10. Per the germline V gene, CDR1 is SGHVS and CDR2 is FNYEAQ. The CDR3 DNA reads TGTGCCAGCAGCCACCGCGACAGGGTGAGAGAGACCCAGTACTTC. This gives the protein CASSHRDRVRETQYF.

This chain connects TRBV12-3 or TRBV12-4 to TRBJ1-2; D is possibly TRBD1 (6 bases). The V and J ends lost 5 bases and 4 bases respectively, with 11 bases between them. This CDR3 region has 13 residues. The CDR3 loop is CASSTRQAYGYTF. The CDR3 nucleotides are TGTGCCAGCAGTACCCGACAGGCCTATGGCTACACCTTC.

V gene TRBV12-3 or TRBV12-4 combines with J gene TRBJ1-5; D may be TRBD1 (5 bases). The V and J ends lost 3 bases and 3 bases respectively, with 18 bases between them. The CDR3 extends over 17 amino acids. For the CDR3, the DNA is TGTGCCAGCAGTTTCCTAGTGGGCAGGGTTAACAATCAGCCCCAGCATTTT. As protein: CASSFLVGRVNNQPQHF.

The chain links TRBV6-6 to TRBJ2-3; D is unresolved. The ends were cut back, 2 bases at V and 4 bases at J, with 16 bases in the middle. The CDR3 runs to 16 residues. Germline CDR1 reads MNHNY; CDR2 reads SVGAGI (reference sequence). Here the CDR3 reads CASSYLLPNGPDTQYF. The CDR3 nucleotides are TGTGCCAGCAGTTACCTCCTCCCGAACGGTCCAGATACGCAGTATTTT.